This T cell receptor (beta chain) was recovered during a study of OX40 agonist ivuxolimab in advanced cancers. Study-level background: Partial response was recorded in three patients: one hepatocellular carcinoma and two cutaneous melanoma cases.

Profiling relied on immunoSEQ multiplex PCR, and the TCRdb table lists in-frame clones only, not all of them. The data show tens of thousands of clones, with roughly 92% seen just once and 2.5% to 3.5% held by the top ten. The germline gives CDR1 MNHGY, CDR2 SAAAGT. The CDR3 has 14 residues. Trimming removed 10 bases from V and 0 bases from J, with 13 bases in between. Source: CD4+ or CD8+ T cells sorted from blood, taken in a trial of the OX40 agonist ivuxolimab. The V and J genes are TRBV6-8 and TRBJ2-1; D unclear. This receptor was obtained from an adult with an advanced solid tumor such as melanoma, head and neck, liver or kidney cancer. DNA of the CDR3: TGTGCCAAGAGTCTCAGTAGCTCCTACAATGAGCAGTTCTTC. Translating it yields CAKSLSSSYNEQFF.